What follows is one TCR beta chain and its context. This sample's treatment: randomized to nivolumab then ipilimumab (arm A) or the reverse (arm B). None of the patients previously received DNA-damaging chemotherapy. PBMC sorting kept live CD3+CD8+ cells without CD19 or CD56. These data are taken from a study of sequential checkpoint blockade in melanoma. Study-wide background: Randomization was 1:1 between first-line nivolumab→ipilimumab and ipilimumab→nivolumab. Both treatment sequences were followed by maintenance nivolumab.

Produced via immunoSEQ multiplex PCR; TCRdb's table is partial and in-frame only. This table holds 9,500 to 15,000 clones, 65% to 85% found once. This CDR3 is 15 amino acids long. Trimming cost V 0 bases and J 2 bases; bases outside gene matches: 1. CDR1 is WNHNN, CDR2 SYGVQD, per germline (reference sequence). V usage is TRBV10-1 and J usage is TRBJ1-5; 7 bases are a match to TRBD1. The starting material was CD8+ T cells sorted from blood (inferred from file names), obtained from a patient given nivolumab and ipilimumab in sequence. The clonotype was recovered from a human donor with melanoma. CDR3 coding DNA: TGCGCCAGCAGTGAGTCCGGGACAGGCAATCAGCCCCAGCATTTT. Encoded protein: CASSESGTGNQPQHF.